This T cell receptor (beta chain) was sequenced for a study of CD8+CD57+ T cells in acquired aplastic anemia. General study findings and limits: Total CD4+ and CD8+ pools in patients were more diverse than the CD8+CD57+ cells of those patients.

This clonotype came up a few times. Antigen: not known. Germline lookup yields CDR1 SNHLY and CDR2 FYNNEI. The CDR3 loop spans 13 amino acids. V was trimmed by 6 bases and J by 0 bases, leaving 6 bases between them. Sequenced patients had shown CD8+CD57+ cell expansion by flow cytometry. Sampling of blood occurred while the patients had still received no therapy. A bead-enriched population of CD8+CD57+ cells gave a mean 1.6 ug DNA. The TCR beta profiling, which covered VDJ combination and CDR3 sequence, was carried out using genomic DNA as the template. TCRdb ran MiXCR on the reads and lists one entry per CDR3 protein. The sample holds 15,000 to 20,000 distinct CDR3 sequences; over 35% are singletons and the top ten take 70% to 90%.

This rearrangement joins TRBV2 to TRBJ1-3; perhaps TRBD1 as D (5 bases). Sequenced input: CD8+CD57+ T cells sorted from PBMCs. Subset in this sample: bead-enriched CD8+CD57+ effector memory T cells from SAA patients. The TCR comes from a human donor with aplastic anemia. The CDR3: CASRQDSGNTIYF. In DNA form, the CDR3 reads TGTGCCAGCAGACAGGACTCTGGAAACACCATATATTTT.